Listed below are T cell receptor beta chains from one sample, sequenced in a study of CXCR3-negative and CXCR3-positive naive CD8 T cells. TCRdb reanalyzed the 5' RACE reads and collapses them to one entry per CDR3 protein, without DNA. This sample's table reports around 40,000 distinct CDR3 sequences. Sequencing input: memory CD8+ T cells from blood. The source is a human donor in good health. Some clones in this sample may be carry-over from other donors' samples. The CDR3 runs from the conserved cysteine through the conserved F or W. The order of the fields is J gene, clone size, CDR3 length, V gene, CDR3 protein. Expanded clones get a size class; other rows say once, few or many, or leave the size out.

TRBJ1-1 | NA | 14 | TRBV7-3 | CASSLGTGRTEAFF
TRBJ1-1 | NA | 13 | TRBV20-1 | CSASAGSTTEAFF
TRBJ1-5 | NA | 13 | TRBV2 | CASDRDSNQPQHF
TRBJ2-2 | NA | 17 | TRBV4-2 | CASKGLSGGANTGELFF
TRBJ2-7 | NA | 13 | TRBV29-1 | CSVEDGPVGEQYF
TRBJ2-1 | NA | 13 | TRBV6-5 | CASSNAVGDTEFF
TRBJ1-5 | NA | 16 | TRBV29-1 | CSVQSSAGASNQPQHF
TRBJ1-1 | NA | 15 | TRBV7-3 | CASSPPGGAGTEAFF
TRBJ2-1 | NA | 16 | TRBV5-1 | CASSPPRGGPYNEQFF
TRBJ2-4 | NA | 16 | TRBV11-2 | CASSPSGLPAKNIQYF
TRBJ2-2 | NA | 12 | TRBV29-1 | CSVTGGAGELFF
TRBJ2-7 | NA | 15 | TRBV5-1 | CASSLGTENFYEQYF
TRBJ2-1 | NA | 16 | TRBV7-6 | CASSPRGRRGGNEQFF
TRBJ1-1 | NA | 15 | TRBV9 | CASSVAEGLNTEAFF
TRBJ2-1 | NA | 15 | TRBV7-9 | CASSLPLAGQNEQFF
TRBJ1-2 | NA | 14 | TRBV12-3/TRBV12-4 | CASSLAGQYEERLF
TRBJ2-7 | NA | 14 | TRBV6-2/TRBV6-3 | CASSYVEGADEQYF
TRBJ2-1 | NA | 11 | TRBV29-1 | CSVEDTGEQFF
TRBJ2-2 | NA | 15 | TRBV4-1 | CASSPGLAFAGELFF
TRBJ1-4 | NA | 14 | TRBV20-1 | CSASPRGTYEKLFF
TRBJ2-3 | NA | 16 | TRBV25-1 | CASSEHASGPTDTQYF
TRBJ2-2 | NA | 16 | TRBV14 | CASSMHYRVAAGELFF
TRBJ2-5 | NA | 16 | TRBV3-1 | CASSQRLAGSQETQYF
TRBJ2-7 | NA | 15 | TRBV7-6 | CASSSTWAGGYEQYF
TRBJ1-4 | NA | 13 | TRBV15 | CATSRARNEKLFF
TRBJ1-3 | NA | 15 | TRBV11-2 | CASSFHRVSGNTIYF
TRBJ2-1 | NA | 16 | TRBV28 | CASSIHPGLAFWEQFF
TRBJ2-1 | NA | 14 | TRBV7-2 | CASSLGRDRDEQFF
TRBJ2-3 | NA | 14 | TRBV7-2 | CASSYSGAGAIQYF
TRBJ2-7 | NA | 14 | TRBV7-9 | CASSFIASSYEQYF
TRBJ1-1 | NA | 11 | TRBV29-1 | CSVSRNTEAFF
TRBJ2-7 | medium-sized | 13 | TRBV15 | CATSDPGGVEKYF
TRBJ2-3 | NA | 14 | TRBV5-1 | CASSLEALTDTQYF
TRBJ2-7 | NA | 12 | TRBV20-1 | CSARGRGYEQYF
TRBJ2-5 | NA | 14 | TRBV7-6 | CASSLGAIRETQYF
TRBJ2-3 | NA | 15 | TRBV20-1 | CSARNLAGVTDTQYF
TRBJ1-5 | NA | 14 | TRBV27 | CASSPGQYNQPQHF
TRBJ2-1 | NA | 11 | TRBV12-3/TRBV12-4 | CASGGRRGQFF
TRBJ2-7 | NA | 12 | TRBV29-1 | CSTRHGTYEQYF
TRBJ1-2 | NA | 16 | TRBV28 | CASTHIPGGAGYGYTF
TRBJ2-1 | NA | 17 | TRBV28 | CASSLSDRVSLVNEQFF
TRBJ2-3 | NA | 15 | TRBV28 | CASSLGSGSTDTQYF
TRBJ2-5 | NA | 13 | TRBV15 | CATSLGSQETQYF
TRBJ2-3 | NA | 17 | TRBV11-2 | CASSLELGRGVKDTQYF